These 29 T cell receptor beta chains came from one sample sequenced in a study of shared clonotypes between healthy human individuals. TCRdb keeps only in-frame clones here, not all; method: immunoSEQ multiplex PCR. Of over a million clones listed, about 80% are singletons. Sequencing was done on a sample of memory CD4+ T cells from PBMCs. Stated subset: CD45RA-negative fraction. The source is a man younger than 35 in good health. Some clones in this sample may be carry-over from other donors' samples.

V gene TRBV30 combines with J gene TRBJ2-2; 9 bases are shared with TRBD2. V lost 1 base, J lost 6 bases, and 6 bases stayed unmatched. This CDR3 contains 15 residues. Germline-derived CDR1 and CDR2 are GTSNPN and SVGIG (reference sequence). CDR3 nucleotides: TGTGCCTGGAGTGCGATAGCGGGAGACTCCGGGGAGCTGTTTTTT. Translation gives CAWSAIAGDSGELFF.

This clone has only one observation. Different DNA sequences within this sample yield the same CDR3. V gene TRBV7-2 combines with J gene TRBJ1-2; 10 positions match TRBD1. Germline loops: CDR1 SGHTA, CDR2 FQGNSA. With 5 bases clipped from V and 2 bases from J, the junction kept 2 bases outside the gene matches. The CDR3 runs 14 residues. The CDR3 protein is CASSPGQGNYGYTF. The CDR3 coding sequence is TGTGCCAGCAGCCCGGGACAGGGGAACTATGGCTACACCTTC. Full variable domain (remainder filled in from reference TRBV7-2 and TRBJ1-2): GAGVSQSPSNKVTEKGKDVELRCDPISGHTALYWYRQSLGQGLEFLIYFQGNSAPDKSGLPSDRFSAERTGGSVSTLTIQRTQQEDSAVYLCASSPGQGNYGYTFGSGTRLTVV.

The chain carries TRBV10-3 and TRBJ1-2; 8 bases match TRBD1. This CDR3 comprises 14 residues. Germline-derived CDR1 and CDR2 are ENHRY and SYGVKD. The V and J ends lost 8 bases and 6 bases, in that order; junction bases with no gene match: 11. The CDR3 DNA sequence: TGTGCCATCGGAGGACAGGGATGGTTAGATGGCTACACCTTC. It yields the protein CAIGGQGWLDGYTF.

This chain connects TRBV29-1 to TRBJ2-3, with a possible D match to TRBD1 (6 bases). The germline CDR1 and CDR2 sequences are SQVTM and ANQGSEA. This CDR3 has 13 residues. The germline V and J ends were trimmed by 8 bases and 0 bases, with 12 bases remaining between them. In DNA form, the CDR3 reads TGCAGCTTCGACAGGTACAGCACAGATACGCAGTATTTT. This translates into CSFDRYSTDTQYF.

The chain has TRBV28 and TRBJ2-3; D is perhaps TRBD2 (6 bases). V lost 5 bases and J lost 2, with 14 bases in between. The CDR3 has 15 residues. Germline V gene lookup returns CDR1 MDHEN and CDR2 SYDVKM. The CDR3 nucleotides are TGTGCCAGCAGTCCACTAGCCAGTCCCACAGATACGCAGTATTTT. It is translated as CASSPLASPTDTQYF.

This sequence joins TRBV6-5 and TRBJ1-5; D is ambiguous. This CDR3 spans 15 amino acids. Germline assignment: CDR1 MNHEY and CDR2 SVGAGI. Trimming cost V 6 bases and J 3 bases, with 15 bases left between them. As DNA, the CDR3 is TGTGCCAGCAGGGTGCAAGCGGGCAACAATCAGCCCCAGCATTTT. Amino acids: CASRVQAGNNQPQHF.

The genes are TRBV28 and TRBJ2-6, with 8 bases that match TRBD1. CDR3 length: 17 amino acids. The junction had 7 bases not matched to a gene; V was cut back by 6 bases and J by 0 bases. Germline V lookup: CDR1 MDHEN, CDR2 SYDVKM. CDR3 DNA: TGTGCCAGCAGCGACAGGGGAGTGGTCTCTGGGGCCAACGTCCTGACTTTC. Amino acids: CASSDRGVVSGANVLTF.

V gene TRBV9 combines with J gene TRBJ2-2, with D unresolved. The germline V and J ends were trimmed by 4 bases and 6 bases, with 10 bases remaining between them. Germline loops: CDR1 SGDLS, CDR2 YYNGEE. This CDR3 is 13 amino acids long. The CDR3 sequence is CASSTQGPGELFF. For the CDR3, the DNA is TGTGCCAGCAGCACCCAAGGACCCGGGGAGCTGTTTTTT.

In regard to this clone: A much bigger clone sits one base away, suggesting this may be a read error. V is TRBV5-8 and J is TRBJ2-2; 7 bases align to TRBD1. The CDR3 runs to 15 residues. Trimming cost V 3 bases and J 2 bases; bases outside gene matches: 4. Looked up from germline, CDR1 is SGHTS and CDR2 is YDEGEE. The CDR3 is CASSSGQLNTGELFF. The CDR3 region has the DNA TGTGCCAGCAGCTCGGGACAGCTAAACACCGGGGAGCTGTTTTTT.

The rearrangement joins TRBV10-3 to TRBJ2-4, with TRBD1 identical over 7 bases. Germline CDR1 is ENHRY and CDR2 is SYGVKD. This CDR3 has 14 amino acids. V shed 3 bases, J shed 2 bases, and the junction held 1 base outside the gene matches. The CDR3 nucleotides read TGTGCCATCAGTGAAGGGGGCTCCAAAAACATTCAGTACTTC. Protein sequence: CAISEGGSKNIQYF.

This clone has just one count. The gene calls are TRBV2 and TRBJ2-1, with D possibly being TRBD2 (6 bases). The V gene's germline CDR1 is SNHLY and CDR2 FYNNEI. Trimming took 5 bases from V and 4 from J, leaving 9 bases between them. The CDR3 is 13 amino acids. Written as DNA, the CDR3 is TGTGCCAGCAGTATGGGGGGATACAATGAGCAGTTCTTC. Amino acid sequence: CASSMGGYNEQFF.

The gene calls are TRBV5-4 and TRBJ1-2; D is perhaps TRBD1 (6 bases). Germline CDR1 SGHNT, CDR2 YYREEE (reference sequence). Trimming cost V 6 bases and J 4 bases, with 22 bases left between them. The CDR3 contains 16 residues. The CDR3 coding sequence is TGTGCCAGCACCAAACCGGGGGGGGGCCCCTTCTATGGCTACACCTTC. This codes for CASTKPGGGPFYGYTF.

This clone was counted between two and nine times. V usage is TRBV7-9 and J usage is TRBJ2-1; D perhaps matches TRBD2 (5 bases). Germline CDR1 and CDR2: SEHNR and FQNEAQ (reference sequence). This CDR3 region has 14 residues. Between the trimmed V and J ends, which lost 3 bases and 9 bases, there was a span of 15 bases. The CDR3 DNA reads TGTGCCAGCAGCTTCACCGGGATGGCTATTGAGCAGTTCTTC. Its protein is CASSFTGMAIEQFF.

The rearrangement joins TRBV4-1 to TRBJ2-3, with 11 bases identical to TRBD1. CDR1 is MGHRA, CDR2 YSYEKL, per germline. V dropped 4 bases and J dropped 6; count of bases not matched to a gene: 3. The CDR3 totals 14 residues. CDR3 sequence: CASSRDRGLDTQYF. The CDR3 region has the DNA TGCGCCAGCAGCCGGGACAGGGGGTTGGATACGCAGTATTTT.

The chain links TRBV5-5 to TRBJ2-5; perhaps TRBD2 as D (5 bases). Germline values: CDR1 SGHKS, CDR2 YYEKEE (reference sequence). The CDR3 has 14 amino acids. V gave up 2 bases and J gave up 0 bases, with 8 bases separating them. The CDR3 sequence: CASSLTGDQETQYF. CDR3 bases: TGTGCCAGCAGCTTAACCGGGGACCAAGAGACCCAGTACTTC.

This rearrangement joins TRBV9 to TRBJ1-1; a possible D gene is TRBD1 (5 bases). In germline, CDR1 is SGDLS, CDR2 YYNGEE. The CDR3 loop spans 15 amino acids. V was cut by 3 bases and J by 1 base, with 13 bases left in between. The CDR3, as DNA: TGTGCCAGCAGCGCACAGGTGACTCCGAACACTGAAGCTTTCTTT. Encoded protein: CASSAQVTPNTEAFF.

This clone was recorded once. The chain recombines TRBV9 with TRBJ2-1, with D unclear. CDR1 SGDLS and CDR2 YYNGEE come from the germline V gene. Trimming stripped 2 bases from V and 6 bases from J, with 9 bases between. The CDR3 extends over 13 amino acids. CDR3 protein: CASSVGLPNEQFF. As DNA, the CDR3 is TGTGCCAGCAGCGTTGGTCTCCCCAATGAGCAGTTCTTC.

V gene TRBV18 combines with J gene TRBJ2-7; 10 bases fit TRBD1. Trimming took 4 bases from V and 3 from J; bases not matched to a gene: 9. Germline V lookup: CDR1 KGHSH, CDR2 LQKENI. This CDR3 has 16 residues. The CDR3 nucleotides are TGTGCCAGCTCACAGGGGACGACAGGGGGCAACTACGAGCAGTACTTC. It translates to CASSQGTTGGNYEQYF. Complete variable domain (other parts from reference TRBV18 and TRBJ2-7): NAGVMQNPRHLVRRRGQEARLRCSPMKGHSHVYWYRQLPEEGLKFMVYLQKENIIDESGMPKERFSAEFPKEGPSILRIQQVVRGDSAAYFCASSQGTTGGNYEQYFGPGTRLTVT.

On this clone: Other DNA sequences in the same sample also yield this CDR3. J is TRBJ2-7 and V is TRBV28; the match to TRBD2 covers 7 bases. Germline loops: CDR1 MDHEN, CDR2 SYDVKM. There are 15 residues in the CDR3. Unmatched junction bases numbered 4, after V lost 1 base and J lost 1 base. Here the CDR3 reads CASSLFGGGSYEQYF. The CDR3 nucleotides are TGTGCCAGCAGTTTATTCGGCGGGGGTTCCTACGAGCAGTACTTC.

The rearrangement links TRBV7-6 to TRBJ2-3; 8 bases map to TRBD2. In germline, CDR1 is SGHVS, CDR2 FNYEAQ. J was trimmed by 4 bases and V by 5 bases; bases with no gene match: 14. The CDR3 covers 17 residues. The CDR3 spells CASSIPTGGGVADTQYF. CDR3 DNA sequence: TGTGCCAGCAGCATACCGACGGGAGGGGGGGTTGCAGATACGCAGTATTTT. The whole variable domain, remainder taken from reference TRBV7-6 and TRBJ2-3, is GAGVSQSPRYKVTKRGQDVALRCDPISGHVSLYWYRQALGQGPEFLTYFNYEAQQDKSGLPNDRFSAERPEGSISTLTIQRTEQRDSAMYRCASSIPTGGGVADTQYFGPGTRLTVL.

The genes are TRBV27 and TRBJ2-7, with D perhaps matching TRBD1 (6 bases). The CDR3 runs 16 residues. Germline CDR1 and CDR2: MNHEY and SMNVEV (reference sequence). The V and J ends lost 4 bases and 2 bases respectively, with 18 bases between them. The DNA of the CDR3 is TGTGCCAGCAGTTCCCCCGCAGGGACACTCACCTACGAGCAGTACTTC. It is translated as CASSSPAGTLTYEQYF.

Concerning this clone: Being one base from a much bigger clone, this may be a read error. The sample holds other DNA sequences that translate to the same CDR3. The chain recombines TRBV5-1 with TRBJ1-1; D ambiguous. In germline, CDR1 is SGHRS, CDR2 YFSETQ. The CDR3 has 15 residues. Trimming removed 2 bases from V and 0 bases from J, with 11 bases in between. The CDR3, as DNA: TGCGCCAGCAGCTTAAGGCCCAGCCTGAACACTGAAGCTTTCTTT. Its translation is CASSLRPSLNTEAFF.

About this clone: A far larger clone is just one base off, so this is likely a read error. Distinct nucleotide sequences in the sample also encode this CDR3. Here the CDR3 DNA reads TGTGCCAGCAGCGTAGGACCGAACACCGGGGAGCTGTTTTTT. Protein: CASSVGPNTGELFF. V and J are TRBV9 and TRBJ2-2; D remains ambiguous. Germline lookup yields CDR1 SGDLS and CDR2 YYNGEE. This CDR3 has 14 amino acids. Trimming stripped 0 bases from V and 0 bases from J, with 3 bases between.

The CDR3 is CASSLGLPGQGSEYF. CDR3 coding DNA: TGTGCCAGCAGCTTAGGACTACCAGGACAGGGGTCCGAGTACTTC. The V and J genes are TRBV11-2 and TRBJ2-7, with TRBD1 identical over 9 bases. The CDR3 contains 15 residues. J lost 11 bases, V lost 1 base, and 12 bases had no gene match. Germline V gives CDR1 SGHAT, CDR2 FQNNGV.

The chain employs TRBV28 and TRBJ2-4, with 11 bases aligning to TRBD1. Germline CDR1 and CDR2: MDHEN and SYDVKM. Germline trimming cut 8 bases from V and 7 bases from J; bases unmatched to any gene: 10. The length of the CDR3 is 15 residues. The chain's CDR3 is CASRPQGQGENIQYF. The DNA of the CDR3 is TGTGCCAGCCGCCCCCAGGGACAGGGGGAGAACATTCAGTACTTC.

The rearrangement joins TRBV6-5 to TRBJ2-7, with TRBD2 matching 7 bases. Trimming cost V 2 bases and J 1 base; bases outside gene matches: 2. The CDR3 loop spans 14 amino acids. The germline gives CDR1 MNHEY, CDR2 SVGAGI. The CDR3 nucleotides read TGTGCCAGCAGTTACAGCGGGGTTTCCTACGAGCAGTACTTC. Protein product: CASSYSGVSYEQYF.

The gene calls are TRBV4-2 and TRBJ2-3, with 9 bases fitting TRBD2. The CDR3 has 17 amino acids. Germline V lookup: CDR1 LGHNA, CDR2 YNFKEQ. V lost 0 bases to trimming and J lost 9 bases; unmatched junction nucleotides: 13. Here the CDR3 DNA reads TGTGCCAGCAGCCAAGATATAGCGGGAGCTGGCCTGCTCACGCAGTATTTT. This translates into CASSQDIAGAGLLTQYF.

The CDR3 is CASSLPPAYSNQPQHF. CDR3 nucleotides: TGCGCCAGCAGCTTACCGCCTGCCTATAGCAATCAGCCCCAGCATTTT. The chain links TRBV5-1 to TRBJ1-5; D is unclear. V shed 2 bases and J shed 0 bases, with 12 bases lying between them. This CDR3 is 16 amino acids long. Germline CDR1 reads SGHRS; CDR2 reads YFSETQ.

This clone was counted a few times. The rearrangement uses TRBV4-1 and TRBJ2-3; D unresolved. The CDR3 totals 17 residues. V was trimmed by 2 bases and J by 1 base, leaving 16 bases between them. From germline, CDR1 is MGHRA and CDR2 YSYEKL. The CDR3 loop reads CASSQQGLRAGTDTQYF. CDR3 DNA: TGCGCCAGCAGCCAACAAGGATTGAGAGCTGGCACAGATACGCAGTATTTT.